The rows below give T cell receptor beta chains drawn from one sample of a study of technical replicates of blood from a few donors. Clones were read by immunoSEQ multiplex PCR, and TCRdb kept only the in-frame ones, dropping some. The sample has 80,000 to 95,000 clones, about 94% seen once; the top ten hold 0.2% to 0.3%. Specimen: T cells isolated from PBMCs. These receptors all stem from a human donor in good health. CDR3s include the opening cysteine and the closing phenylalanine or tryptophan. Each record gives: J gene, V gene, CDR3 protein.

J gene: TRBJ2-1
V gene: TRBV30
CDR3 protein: CAFESYNEQFF

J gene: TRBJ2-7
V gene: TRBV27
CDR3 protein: CASSLADPLRGEQYF

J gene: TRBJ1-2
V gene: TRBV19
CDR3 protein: CASSSTTDYLVNNYGYTF

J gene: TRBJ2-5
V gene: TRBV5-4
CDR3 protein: CASSLGTGGIRTQYF

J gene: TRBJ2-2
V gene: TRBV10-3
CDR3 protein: CAIRAGTGELFF

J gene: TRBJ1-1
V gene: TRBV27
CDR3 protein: CASSYHSSEAFF

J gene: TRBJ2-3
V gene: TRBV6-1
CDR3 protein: CASRESADTQYF

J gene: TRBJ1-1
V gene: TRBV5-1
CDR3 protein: CASSSQDLNTEAFF

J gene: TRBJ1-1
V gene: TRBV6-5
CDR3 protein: CASRTRTGAGTEAFF

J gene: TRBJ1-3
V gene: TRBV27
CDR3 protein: CASSLVGADRSGNTIYF

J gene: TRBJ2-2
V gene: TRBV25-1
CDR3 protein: CASSELDRAGDAGELFF

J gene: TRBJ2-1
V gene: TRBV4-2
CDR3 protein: CASSSSHPGNITEQFF

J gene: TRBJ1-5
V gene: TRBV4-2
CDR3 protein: CASSPGRGGDQPQHF

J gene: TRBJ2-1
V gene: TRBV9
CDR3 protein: CASSPGLYEQFF

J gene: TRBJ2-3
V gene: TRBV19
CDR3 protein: CASSPRLLDTQYF

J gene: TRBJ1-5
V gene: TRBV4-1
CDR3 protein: CASSQDVGTPAFRNQPQHF

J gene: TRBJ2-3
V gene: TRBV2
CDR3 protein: CASRSQRGGLMDTQYF

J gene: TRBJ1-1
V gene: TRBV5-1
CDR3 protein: CASSVTGLNTEAFF

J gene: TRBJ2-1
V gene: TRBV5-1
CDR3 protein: CASSPWGLAGDYNEQFF

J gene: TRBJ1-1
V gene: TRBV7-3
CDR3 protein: CASSWRVNTEEAFF

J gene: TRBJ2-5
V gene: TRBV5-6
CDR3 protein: CASSRRGGQETQYF

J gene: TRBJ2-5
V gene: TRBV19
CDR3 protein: CASRWREGWTQYF

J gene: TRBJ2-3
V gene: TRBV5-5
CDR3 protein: CASSLARLAGGTDTQYF

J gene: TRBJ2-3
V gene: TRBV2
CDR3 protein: CASSEGTSGRAAESDTQYF

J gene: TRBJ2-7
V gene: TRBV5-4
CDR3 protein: CASSFPGQGYEQYF

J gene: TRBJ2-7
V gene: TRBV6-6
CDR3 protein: CASSRDWTYEQYF

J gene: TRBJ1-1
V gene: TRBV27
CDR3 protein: CASSLTPGGGEAFF

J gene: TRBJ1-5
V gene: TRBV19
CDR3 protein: CASSMTPHSNQPQHF

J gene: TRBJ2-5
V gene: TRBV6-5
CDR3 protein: CASSLAPSSYETQYF

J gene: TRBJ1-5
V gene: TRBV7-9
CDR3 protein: CASSRTGGMYYNQPQHF

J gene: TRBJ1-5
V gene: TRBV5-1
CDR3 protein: CASSPSEGNDQPQHF

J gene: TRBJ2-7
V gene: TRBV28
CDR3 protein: CASSFGSGLAVHEQYF

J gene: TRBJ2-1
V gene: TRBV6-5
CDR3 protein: CASSYLPGVNNEQFF

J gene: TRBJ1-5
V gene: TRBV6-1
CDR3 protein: CASNRDRGLNQPQHF

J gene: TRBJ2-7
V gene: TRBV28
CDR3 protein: CASSREKTGRYEQYF

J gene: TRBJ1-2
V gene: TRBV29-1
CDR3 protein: CSVEGAGDGYTF

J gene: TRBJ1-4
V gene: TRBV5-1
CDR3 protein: CASSLSRLSGATNEKLFF

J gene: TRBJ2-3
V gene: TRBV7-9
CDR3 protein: CASSDPSGRADDWDTQYF

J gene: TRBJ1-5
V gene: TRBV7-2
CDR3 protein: CASSLADRDEPQHF

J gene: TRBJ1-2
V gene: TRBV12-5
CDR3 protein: CASGLVPGRGLNRGRRLSGYTF

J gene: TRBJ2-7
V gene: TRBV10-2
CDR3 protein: CASSESTAGPYEQYF

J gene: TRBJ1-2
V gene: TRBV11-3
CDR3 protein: CASSQDRNYGYTF

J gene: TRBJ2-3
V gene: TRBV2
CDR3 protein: CATWTGSDTQYF

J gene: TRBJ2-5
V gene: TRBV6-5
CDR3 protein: CASSYGATQYF

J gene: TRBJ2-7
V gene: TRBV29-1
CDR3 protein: CSVEDLYEQYF

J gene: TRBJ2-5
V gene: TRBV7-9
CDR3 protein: CASSTTGSETQYF

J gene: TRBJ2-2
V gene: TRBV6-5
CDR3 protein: CASSYILAGETGELFF

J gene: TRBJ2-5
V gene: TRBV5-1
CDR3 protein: CASSLRSRQDAPWQETQYF

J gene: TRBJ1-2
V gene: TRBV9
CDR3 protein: CASSGSTTFRDGYTF

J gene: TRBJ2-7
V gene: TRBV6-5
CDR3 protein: CASSSDREDYEQYF

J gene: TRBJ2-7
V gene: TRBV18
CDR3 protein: CASSPPGQGLYEQYF

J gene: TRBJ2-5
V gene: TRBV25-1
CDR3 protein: CASSGFMVGQANQETQYF

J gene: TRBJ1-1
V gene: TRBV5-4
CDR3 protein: CASSLGQGLNTEAFF